A selection of T cell receptor beta chains follows, all from one sample in a study of blood T cells in healthy people across ages. Each CDR3 protein gets one entry after TCRdb re-called the 5' RACE reads with MiXCR. Found here are hundreds of thousands of distinct CDR3 sequences, 58% of them singletons; the top ten hold roughly 22%. Sequences were obtained from blood. The receptors here all came from a man aged 25-45 years in good health. CDR3s include the opening cysteine and the closing phenylalanine or tryptophan. D genes are given only for firm matches. Clone size appears in some rows only: once, few, many, or a class for an expanded clone.

abundance,d_gene,len,v_gene,j_gene,CDR3aa,CDR3nt
.,TRBD2,16,TRBV4-2,TRBJ2-1,CASGQDLYGGDHEQFF,TGTGCCAGCGGCCAAGATCTGTACGGGGGGGATCATGAGCAGTTCTTC
few,TRBD2,15,TRBV29-1,TRBJ2-5,CSAQRLAGNQETQYF,TGCAGCGCGCAGAGACTAGCGGGGAACCAAGAGACCCAGTACTTC
few,.,15,TRBV29-1,TRBJ2-1,CSVVVAEMIYNEQFF,TGCAGCGTTGTGGTTGCGGAGATGATTTACAATGAGCAGTTCTTC
.,.,15,TRBV20-1,TRBJ2-7,CSARDKAGTLYEQYF,TGCAGTGCTAGAGATAAGGCCGGGACTCTCTACGAGCAGTACTTC
few,TRBD2,14,TRBV20-1,TRBJ2-3,CSASRREEADTQYF,TGCAGTGCTAGTAGGCGGGAGGAGGCAGATACGCAGTATTTT
.,.,15,TRBV7-6,TRBJ2-3,CASSSTILNTDTQYF,TGTGCCAGCAGCTCGACAATACTAAACACAGATACGCAGTATTTT
.,.,14,TRBV5-1,TRBJ2-1,CASSIDSSYNEQFF,TGCGCCAGCAGCATCGACAGTTCCTACAATGAGCAGTTCTTC
.,.,13,TRBV29-1,TRBJ1-2,CSVERDIDYGYTF,TGCAGCGTTGAGAGAGACATTGACTATGGCTACACCTTC
few,TRBD1,18,TRBV28,TRBJ2-3,CASSLSRDRGHERDTQYF,TGTGCCAGCAGTTTAAGCCGGGACAGGGGGCACGAAAGAGATACGCAGTATTTT
few,.,12,TRBV20-1,TRBJ2-1,CSEVGGYNEQFF,TGCAGTGAGGTGGGGGGTTACAATGAGCAGTTCTTC
.,TRBD2,14,TRBV5-1,TRBJ2-5,CASSTGLAEETQYF,TGCGCCAGCAGCACAGGACTAGCGGAAGAGACCCAGTACTTC
.,.,16,TRBV6-2/TRBV6-3,TRBJ2-7,CASSYGPSGLTYEQYF,TGTGCCAGCAGTTACGGTCCCAGCGGGCTGACCTACGAGCAGTACTTC
few,TRBD1,13,TRBV3-1,TRBJ1-1,CASSQGAGTEAFF,TGTGCCAGCAGTCAGGGGGCTGGGACTGAAGCTTTCTTT
.,.,16,TRBV4-3,TRBJ2-7,CASSQSLAMSSHEQYF,TGCGCCAGCAGCCAAAGTCTAGCGATGAGCTCCCACGAGCAGTACTTC
.,.,15,TRBV28,TRBJ2-5,CASTLSSSHWETQYF,TGTGCCAGCACCCTAAGCAGTAGCCATTGGGAGACCCAGTACTTC
few,.,14,TRBV20-1,TRBJ2-7,CSARVPGGYDEQYF,TGCAGTGCTAGAGTTCCAGGAGGTTACGACGAGCAGTACTTC
.,TRBD1,14,TRBV5-6,TRBJ2-4,CASSRTGDLNIQYF,TGTGCCAGCAGCCGAACAGGGGACCTAAACATTCAGTACTTC
.,.,12,TRBV20-1,TRBJ1-4,CSARSDDEKLFF,TGCAGTGCTAGATCCGATGATGAAAAACTGTTTTTT
.,.,15,TRBV15,TRBJ2-7,CATSATAGRHYEQYF,TGTGCCACCAGCGCTACAGCTGGACGACACTACGAGCAGTACTTC
.,.,13,TRBV10-3,TRBJ2-7,CAISPMGPYEQYF,TGTGCCATCAGCCCCATGGGCCCCTACGAGCAGTACTTC
.,.,14,TRBV7-2,TRBJ2-7,CASSLTPLSYEQYF,TGTGCCAGCAGCCTCACACCCCTCTCCTACGAGCAGTACTTC
few,TRBD1,14,TRBV20-1,TRBJ2-3,CSASDRGYTDTQYF,TGCAGTGCTAGCGACAGGGGATACACAGATACGCAGTATTTT
.,.,12,TRBV3-1,TRBJ1-6,CASSLSAGNLHF,TGTGCCAGCAGCCTTTCTGCAGGGAACCTCCACTTT
.,.,12,TRBV5-8,TRBJ2-7,CATSRQSNEQYF,TGTGCCACCTCACGGCAGAGCAATGAGCAGTACTTC
once,.,13,TRBV30,TRBJ1-4,CAWIGTTNEKLFF,TGTGCCTGGATTGGCACAACTAATGAAAAACTGTTTTTT
few,.,15,TRBV29-1,TRBJ2-5,CSLTSTTGWQETQYF,TGCAGCCTTACTTCTACTACGGGTTGGCAAGAGACCCAGTACTTC
.,.,15,TRBV6-5,TRBJ2-1,CASSYEAGLQNEQFF,TGTGCCAGCAGTTACGAGGCGGGTCTGCAGAATGAGCAGTTCTTC
.,TRBD1,12,TRBV20-1,TRBJ1-1,CSAGQGSTEAFF,TGCAGTGCGGGACAGGGGAGCACTGAAGCTTTCTTT
.,.,13,TRBV14,TRBJ2-1,CASSLAYGSKQFF,TGTGCCAGCAGCCTCGCGTACGGAAGTAAGCAGTTCTTC
.,TRBD2,17,TRBV6-1,TRBJ2-1,CASKKGLAGGPGDEQFF,TGTGCCAGCAAAAAGGGACTAGCGGGAGGGCCGGGGGATGAGCAGTTCTTC
.,.,12,TRBV20-1,TRBJ2-7,CSASWASYEQYF,TGCAGTGCTAGCTGGGCGTCCTACGAGCAGTACTTC
few,.,12,TRBV29-1,TRBJ1-2,CSSWGYNLGYTF,TGCAGCTCCTGGGGATATAACTTGGGCTACACCTTC
few,.,16,TRBV5-1,TRBJ2-7,CASSLQGPLTSYEQYF,TGCGCCAGCAGCTTGCAGGGCCCACTCACCTCCTACGAGCAGTACTTC
.,TRBD2,15,TRBV12-3/TRBV12-4,TRBJ2-1,CASRPAGVASGEQFF,TGTGCCAGCAGGCCGGCGGGGGTGGCATCCGGTGAGCAGTTCTTC
.,.,18,TRBV15,TRBJ1-1,CATSRQMTVAFFYCEAFF,TGTGCCACCAGCAGACAAATGACCGTTGCCTTTTTCTACTGTGAAGCTTTCTTT
.,TRBD1,15,TRBV2,TRBJ1-2,CASRVDRGRGYGYTF,TGTGCCAGCAGGGTTGACAGGGGTCGGGGCTATGGCTACACCTTC
few,.,13,TRBV7-8,TRBJ2-5,CASSPPLGETQYF,TGTGCCAGCAGTCCTCCTTTGGGAGAGACCCAGTACTTC
.,.,15,TRBV7-9,TRBJ1-4,CASSLVLKTNEKLFF,TGTGCCAGCAGCTTAGTCCTGAAGACTAATGAAAAACTGTTTTTT
.,.,14,TRBV20-1,TRBJ1-2,CSARATGRPYGYTF,TGCAGTGCTAGGGCGACAGGCCGCCCCTATGGCTACACCTTC
.,.,15,TRBV4-1,TRBJ2-7,CASSRAPGRLYEQYF,TGCGCCAGCAGCCGGGCACCGGGACGGCTCTACGAGCAGTACTTC
.,.,14,TRBV20-1,TRBJ1-4,CSARGTATNEKLFF,TGCAGTGCTAGAGGGACAGCAACTAATGAAAAACTGTTTTTT
.,.,17,TRBV6-1,TRBJ1-2,CASRGVITDRANYGYTF,TGTGCCAGCAGGGGTGTAATAACAGACAGAGCTAACTATGGCTACACCTTC
.,.,13,TRBV5-1,TRBJ1-5,CASSLAAGQPQHF,TGCGCCAGCAGCTTGGCGGCCGGTCAGCCCCAGCATTTT
once,.,11,TRBV29-1,TRBJ1-2,CSVALGLDYTF,TGCAGCGTCGCTCTGGGTCTCGACTACACCTTC
few,TRBD2,14,TRBV3-1,TRBJ2-1,CASSPTGGPNEQFF,TGTGCCAGCAGCCCGACGGGGGGGCCCAATGAGCAGTTCTTC